These 31 T cell receptor beta chains share one sample of origin, sequenced in a study of shared clonotypes between healthy human individuals. Some clones are missing from TCRdb's copy, which holds only in-frame ones; the method was immunoSEQ multiplex PCR. The sample includes millions of clones, roughly 92% of them seen just once. Sequenced: naive CD4+ T cells sorted from blood. Subset reported: CD45RA+ positively selected. The receptors shown here come from a man aged 18-30 years in good health.

J is TRBJ2-4 and V is TRBV28, with D maybe TRBD2 (6 bases). Germline V gene sequence: CDR1 MDHEN, CDR2 SYDVKM. The CDR3 covers 15 residues. The V gene lost 6 bases and the J gene lost 7 bases, with 19 bases spanning the gap. This CDR3 reads CASSSGPSGRNIQYF. CDR3 sequence (DNA): TGTGCCAGCAGCTCCGGCCCCTCAGGGAGGAACATTCAGTACTTC. Together with reference TRBV28 and TRBJ2-4, the CDR3 gives the full variable domain: DVKVTQSSRYLVKRTGEKVFLECVQDMDHENMFWYRQDPGLGLRLIYFSYDVKMKEKGDIPEGYSVSREKKERFSLILESASTNQTSMYLCASSSGPSGRNIQYFGAGTRLSVL.

Of note for this clone: In the same sample, other DNA sequences code for this CDR3. The chain couples TRBV10-3 to TRBJ2-2, with a tentative D call TRBD2 (6 bases). The V end lost 6 bases, the J end lost 6 bases, and 8 bases lay between the germline ends. This CDR3 spans 12 amino acids. CDR1 is ENHRY and CDR2 is SYGVKD in the germline V gene. This CDR3 is CAIRGGAGELFF. CDR3 nucleotides: TGTGCCATCAGGGGGGGAGCCGGGGAGCTGTTTTTT.

The V call is TRBV10-1, the J call TRBJ2-1; TRBD2 matches 9 bases. The CDR3 runs to 19 residues. With 7 bases clipped from V and 4 bases from J, the junction kept 20 bases outside the gene matches. Germline V gene data show CDR1 as WNHNN and CDR2 as SYGVQD (reference sequence). The CDR3 region is CASTAQDRLIAGVYNEQFF. CDR3 nucleotide sequence: TGCGCCAGCACCGCACAGGACAGGCTAATAGCGGGGGTTTACAATGAGCAGTTCTTC.

There are a few counts of this clone. V and J are TRBV18 and TRBJ1-1; D remains unclear. V was pared by 6 bases and J by 5 bases, with 13 bases between. Germline CDR1 KGHSH, CDR2 LQKENI. The CDR3 sequence is 13 residues long. CDR3 sequence: CASSRSDGTEAFF. The CDR3 DNA sequence: TGTGCCAGCTCCCGATCTGACGGGACTGAAGCTTTCTTT. The whole variable domain, remainder taken from reference TRBV18 and TRBJ1-1, is NAGVMQNPRHLVRRRGQEARLRCSPMKGHSHVYWYRQLPEEGLKFMVYLQKENIIDESGMPKERFSAEFPKEGPSILRIQQVVRGDSAAYFCASSRSDGTEAFFGQGTRLTVV.

This rearrangement joins TRBV19 to TRBJ1-4, with a tentative D call TRBD1 (5 bases). This CDR3 region has 16 residues. In germline, CDR1 is LNHDA, CDR2 SQIVND (reference sequence). V lost 3 bases, J lost 8 bases, and 19 bases lay in between. The CDR3 DNA sequence: TGTGCCAGTAGTATGGGGAAGGGGCCCCAAGGGGAAAAACTGTTTTTT. Translation: CASSMGKGPQGEKLFF.

The gene calls are TRBV5-5 and TRBJ2-1; 10 bases agree with TRBD2. This CDR3 comprises 17 residues. Germline lookup yields CDR1 SGHKS and CDR2 YYEKEE (reference sequence). With V trimmed by 4 bases and J by 8 bases, 15 bases remained unmatched. The CDR3 region is CASSTWDEREGRHEQFF. CDR3 nucleotides: TGTGCCAGCAGCACCTGGGATGAGCGGGAGGGCCGGCATGAGCAGTTCTTC.

This rearrangement joins TRBV7-8 to TRBJ2-7; 7 bases agree with TRBD2. The V and J ends lost 3 bases and 4 bases, in that order; junction bases with no gene match: 9. CDR1 and CDR2 (germline): SGHVS, FQNEAQ. This CDR3 comprises 15 residues. The CDR3 spells CASSFLGLVVYEQYF. CDR3 DNA: TGTGCCAGCAGCTTCCTCGGACTAGTTGTTTACGAGCAGTACTTC.

The chain combines TRBV14 with TRBJ2-7, with 7 bases fitting TRBD1. J gave up 0 bases and V 4 bases, and 3 bases lay outside the gene matches. CDR3 size: 14 residues. Germline V lookup: CDR1 SGHDN, CDR2 FVKESK. CDR3 DNA sequence: TGTGCCAGCAGCCGGGCAGGGGGCTCCTACGAGCAGTACTTC. Translating gives CASSRAGGSYEQYF. The variable domain in full, with the rest retrieved from reference TRBV14 and TRBJ2-7, is EAGVTQFPSHSVIEKGQTVTLRCDPISGHDNLYWYRRVMGKEIKFLLHFVKESKQDESGMPNNRFLAERTGGTYSTLKVQPAELEDSGVYFCASSRAGGSYEQYFGPGTRLTVT.

About this clone: The sample has other DNA sequences that encode this CDR3 too. The chain links TRBV5-6 to TRBJ1-6; D might be TRBD1 (5 bases). The ends were cut back, 0 bases at V and 5 bases at J, with 6 bases in the middle. The CDR3 is 14 residues long. Germline values: CDR1 SGHDT, CDR2 YYEEEE. The CDR3 nucleotides are TGTGCCAGCAGCTTGGGACAGAATAATTCACCCCTCCACTTT. Translated: CASSLGQNNSPLHF.

A note on this clone: The same CDR3 arises from other DNA sequences in this sample as well. The genes are TRBV5-1 and TRBJ2-7, with D maybe TRBD1 (5 bases). V gave up 4 bases and J gave up 4 bases, with 6 bases separating them. The CDR3 spans 11 residues. CDR1 and CDR2 from the germline V gene are SGHRS and YFSETQ. The CDR3 loop reads CASSQGYEQYF. For the CDR3, the DNA is TGCGCCAGCAGCCAGGGATACGAGCAGTACTTC.

V gene TRBV11-2 combines with J gene TRBJ2-1; 8 bases align to TRBD1. Trimming at V came to 5 bases and at J to 4 bases, leaving 7 bases not matched to a gene. CDR1 is SGHAT and CDR2 is FQNNGV in the germline V gene. There are 15 residues in the CDR3. This chain's CDR3 is CASSSQGANYNEQFF. The CDR3 DNA reads TGTGCCAGCAGCAGCCAGGGGGCGAATTACAATGAGCAGTTCTTC.

V gene TRBV7-3 combines with J gene TRBJ1-1, with D perhaps matching TRBD1 (5 bases). The CDR3 sequence is 15 residues long. With 5 bases removed from V and 7 bases from J, the gap between germline ends came to 20 bases. Germline V lookup: CDR1 SGHTA, CDR2 FQGTGA. The DNA of the CDR3 is TGTGCCAGCAGCCCCTCCGGGGGAATGGAGGATGAAGCTTTCTTT. This gives the protein CASSPSGGMEDEAFF.

The chain couples TRBV18 to TRBJ1-1; maybe TRBD1 (5 bases). Germline-derived CDR1 and CDR2 are KGHSH and LQKENI. The CDR3 is 13 residues long. Trimming pared 3 bases from V and 4 bases from J, leaving 9 bases between. CDR3 region: CASSPVGGTEAFF. In nucleotides, the CDR3 is TGTGCCAGCTCACCCGTCGGGGGCACTGAAGCTTTCTTT.

The chain couples TRBV18 to TRBJ1-5; no reliable D call. The germline CDR1 and CDR2 sequences are KGHSH and LQKENI. The CDR3 runs to 13 residues. V was shortened by 3 bases and J by 7 bases, with 10 bases between the two germline ends. Here the CDR3 reads CASSPEAAQPQHF. In DNA form, the CDR3 reads TGTGCCAGCTCACCGGAGGCAGCCCAGCCCCAGCATTTT.

The gene calls are TRBV18 and TRBJ2-7, with D tentatively TRBD1 (5 bases). The CDR3 covers 13 residues. CDR1 KGHSH and CDR2 LQKENI come from the germline V gene. The germline V and J ends were trimmed by 4 bases and 5 bases, with 12 bases remaining between them. CDR3 region: CASSRQGSDEQYF. The CDR3 DNA follows: TGTGCCAGCTCACGGCAGGGTTCAGACGAGCAGTACTTC.

The sample holds one count of this clone. The rearrangement joins TRBV5-1 to TRBJ2-1; the match to TRBD1 covers 7 bases. The J segment lost 2 bases and the V segment lost 0 bases, leaving 5 bases of the junction unmatched. In germline, CDR1 is SGHRS, CDR2 YFSETQ. The CDR3 loop spans 16 amino acids. The DNA for the CDR3 is TGCGCCAGCAGCTTGGCGACAGGGAAACCCTACAATGAGCAGTTCTTC. Its protein product is CASSLATGKPYNEQFF.

The chain joins TRBV6-5 to TRBJ1-4; 7 bases align to TRBD1. The CDR3 is 16 amino acids. The V gene's germline CDR1 is MNHEY and CDR2 SVGAGI. V lost 0 bases and J lost 13; bases outside the gene matches: 14. The CDR3 bases are TGTGCCAGCAGTTACTCGCGACAGGGTGGGGGGTACGGACTGTTTTTT. Translating it yields CASSYSRQGGGYGLFF.

This chain uses TRBV5-1 with TRBJ1-2, with no clear D. V dropped 3 bases and J dropped 6 bases, with 9 bases sitting between them. Germline CDR1 is SGHRS and CDR2 is YFSETQ. The CDR3 covers 12 residues. The CDR3 DNA is TGCGCCAGCAGCTCCGACGGTCATGGCTACACCTTC. Translated, it gives CASSSDGHGYTF.

Only one count was recorded for this clone. The J gene is TRBJ1-4, the V gene TRBV28; TRBD1 agrees at 8 bases. Trimming removed 6 bases from V and 7 bases from J; junction bases left unmatched: 13. Per the germline V gene, CDR1 is MDHEN and CDR2 is SYDVKM. The CDR3 has 16 residues. CDR3 loop: CASSHPVGTGGEKLFF. The CDR3 region has the DNA TGTGCCAGCAGCCACCCCGTGGGGACAGGTGGTGAAAAACTGTTTTTT.

The gene calls are TRBV6-1 and TRBJ2-7, with D perhaps TRBD1 (6 bases). Germline V CDR1 and CDR2: MNHNS, SASEGT. The CDR3 is made up of 14 amino acids. Trimming took 4 bases from V and 2 from J, leaving 12 bases between them. Written as DNA, the CDR3 is TGTGCCAGCAGTGGAGGACAGCGTACCTACGAGCAGTACTTC. Amino acid sequence: CASSGGQRTYEQYF.

This chain uses TRBV11-2 with TRBJ1-2; D ambiguous. Per the germline V gene, CDR1 is SGHAT and CDR2 is FQNNGV. CDR3 length equals 12 residues. V lost 0 bases and J 7 bases, leaving 6 bases between the germline ends. DNA of the CDR3: TGTGCCAGCAGCTTAGAAGGGCTTGGCTACACCTTC. This encodes CASSLEGLGYTF.

The chain combines TRBV5-1 with TRBJ2-2; 9 nucleotides align to TRBD2. V lost 4 bases to trimming and J lost 0 bases; unmatched junction nucleotides: 4. Germline values: CDR1 SGHRS, CDR2 YFSETQ. This CDR3 has 16 residues. The CDR3 sequence is CASSGLAGANTGELFF. Written as DNA, the CDR3 is TGCGCCAGCAGCGGATTAGCGGGAGCGAACACCGGGGAGCTGTTTTTT.

The count of this clone is one. The chain couples TRBV18 to TRBJ2-6; D is unresolved. The CDR3 consists of 14 residues. V shed 8 bases and J shed 0 bases, with 8 bases lying between them. From germline, CDR1 is KGHSH and CDR2 LQKENI. The CDR3 reads CASDIYSGANVLTF. CDR3 coding DNA: TGTGCCAGCGACATTTACTCTGGGGCCAACGTCCTGACTTTC.

This sequence joins TRBV5-4 and TRBJ2-3; 8 bases are a match to TRBD2. This CDR3 has 15 amino acids. V lost 3 bases and J lost 4; bases outside the gene matches: 7. Germline CDR1 reads SGHNT; CDR2 reads YYREEE (reference sequence). CDR3 protein: CASSSGLGVADTQYF. The DNA of the CDR3 is TGTGCCAGCAGCTCGGGACTAGGGGTGGCAGATACGCAGTATTTT. The full variable domain, in which reference TRBV5-4 and TRBJ2-3 provide the parts outside the CDR3, is ETGVTQSPTHLIKTRGQQVTLRCSSQSGHNTVSWYQQALGQGPQFIFQYYREEENGRGNFPPRFSGLQFPNYSSELNVNALELDDSALYLCASSSGLGVADTQYFGPGTRLTVL.

The CDR3: CASGQGSEQYF. In DNA form, the CDR3 reads TGTGCCAGCGGACAGGGGAGCGAGCAGTACTTC. The gene calls are TRBV19 and TRBJ2-7; 9 bases map to TRBD1. In germline, CDR1 is LNHDA, CDR2 SQIVND (reference sequence). The CDR3 loop spans 11 amino acids. Trimming took 9 bases from V and 6 from J; bases not matched to a gene: 3. The complete variable domain, with remaining parts taken from reference TRBV19 and TRBJ2-7, reads DGGITQSPKYLFRKEGQNVTLSCEQNLNHDAMYWYRQDPGQGLRLIYYSQIVNDFQKGDIAEGYSVSREKKESFPLTVTSAQKNPTAFYLCASGQGSEQYFGPGTRLTVT.

This chain uses TRBV6-6 with TRBJ1-2; D is unresolved. The CDR3 runs to 13 residues. Germline V gene sequence: CDR1 MNHNY, CDR2 SVGAGI (reference sequence). Trimming shortened V by 0 bases and J by 4 bases, and 6 bases separated the two germline ends. Here the CDR3 reads CASSYSTIYGYTF. In DNA, the CDR3 is TGTGCCAGCAGTTACTCCACGATCTATGGCTACACCTTC.

The rearrangement uses TRBV21-1 and TRBJ2-7; the table's D call, TRBD2, has no DNA check behind it. TRBV21-1 is given as a pseudogene. The CDR3 consists of 16 residues. CDR3 loop: CASSKGRAVRAYEQYF. The DNA for the CDR3 is TGTGCCAGCAGCAAAGGGAGGGCTGTCCGGGCCTACGAGCAGTACTTC.

CDR3 sequence reads: CASSSGLTDEQFF. Here the CDR3 DNA reads TGTGCCAGCTCATCCGGACTTACGGATGAGCAGTTCTTC. The V and J genes are TRBV18 and TRBJ2-1, with D perhaps matching TRBD2 (5 bases). The CDR3 contains 13 residues. V lost 5 bases, J lost 8 bases, and 13 bases lay in between. The germline V gene encodes CDR1 KGHSH and CDR2 LQKENI.

The J gene is TRBJ1-1, the V gene TRBV6-6; D is unclear. Trimming took off 7 bases at V and 0 bases at J, with 15 bases between the two ends. The germline gives CDR1 MNHNY, CDR2 SVGAGI (reference sequence). The CDR3 covers 15 residues. CDR3 sequence reads: CASTALDIVNTEAFF. CDR3 nucleotides: TGTGCCAGCACGGCCCTTGACATAGTGAACACTGAAGCTTTCTTT.

This clone was picked up one time. The chain has TRBV7-8 and TRBJ1-3, with 7 bases that match TRBD1. There are 17 residues in the CDR3. Germline loops: CDR1 SGHVS, CDR2 FQNEAQ. The trim removed 5 bases at V and 3 bases at J, leaving 13 bases unmatched. This chain's CDR3 is CASSHISGTEGGNTIYF. CDR3 DNA: TGTGCCAGCAGCCATATATCCGGGACAGAAGGTGGAAACACCATATATTTT. Full variable domain (rest looked up from reference TRBV7-8 and TRBJ1-3): GAGVSQSPRYKVAKRGQDVALRCDPISGHVSLFWYQQALGQGPEFLTYFQNEAQLDKSGLPSDRFFAERPEGSVSTLKIQRTQQEDSAVYLCASSHISGTEGGNTIYFGEGSWLTVV.

The J gene is TRBJ2-7, the V gene TRBV21-1; the DNA was not used to check the table's D call, TRBD2. TRBV21-1 is flagged as a pseudogene. CDR3 size: 13 residues. CDR3 DNA sequence: TGTGCCAGCAGCCTAGCAGACTCCTACGAGCAGTACTTC. Residues: CASSLADSYEQYF.